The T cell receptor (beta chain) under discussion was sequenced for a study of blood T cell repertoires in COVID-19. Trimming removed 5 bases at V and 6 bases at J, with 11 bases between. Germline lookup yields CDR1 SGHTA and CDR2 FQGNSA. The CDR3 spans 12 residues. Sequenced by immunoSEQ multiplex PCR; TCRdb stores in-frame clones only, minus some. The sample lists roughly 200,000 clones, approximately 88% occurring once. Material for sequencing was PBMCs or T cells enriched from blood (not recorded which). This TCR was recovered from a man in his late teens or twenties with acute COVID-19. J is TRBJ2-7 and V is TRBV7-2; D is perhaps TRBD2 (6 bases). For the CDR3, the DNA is TGTGCCAGCAGCCCCGGGGGTCCCGAGCAGTACTTC. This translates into CASSPGGPEQYF.